Each of the 8 T cell receptor beta chains below was sequenced from the same sample in a study of CD8 T cells in Susac syndrome (dated by TCRdb to about 2019). Libraries came from the immunoSEQ multiplex PCR assay. RNA was extracted using the RNeasy kit, and about 0.45 to 1 ug of the RNA was reverse transcribed with random hexamers. The public reads were run again by TCRdb, first through fastp at Q25 and then through MiXCR, and only productive beta chains were kept. Each entry merges the rows of one CDR3 protein and shows their most common DNA and genes. In this sample the table shows approximately 260,000 distinct CDR3 sequences, around 96% of which occur a single time. Clones ranked in the top ten supply approximately 0.1% of the sample. Source material: CD4+ T cells from PBMCs. The receptors derive from a human donor with Susac syndrome.

This chain links TRBV20-1 with TRBJ2-4; D is unclear. The V and J ends lost 3 bases and 11 bases respectively, with 17 bases between them. CDR3 length: 13 residues. Germline assignment: CDR1 DFQATT and CDR2 SNEGSKA (reference sequence). CDR3 nucleotides: TGCAGTGCTAGCAATGTACACCTCCCTTTTCAGTACTTC. The encoded protein is CSASNVHLPFQYF.

The chain joins TRBV13 to TRBJ1-1; 9 bases are a match to TRBD1. This CDR3 spans 17 amino acids. Trimming at V came to 5 bases and at J to 1 base, leaving 11 bases not matched to a gene. CDR1 is PRHDT and CDR2 is FYEKMQ in the germline V gene (reference sequence). CDR3 residues: CASSLPRDRVRNTEAFF. CDR3 nucleotides: TGTGCCAGCAGCCTTCCCCGGGACAGGGTTCGGAACACTGAAGCTTTCTTT. The complete variable domain, with remaining parts taken from reference TRBV13 and TRBJ1-1, reads AAGVIQSPRHLIKEKRETATLKCYPIPRHDTVYWYQQGPGQDPQFLISFYEKMQSDKGSIPDRFSAQQFSDYHSELNMSSLELGDSALYFCASSLPRDRVRNTEAFFGQGTRLTVV.

This rearrangement joins TRBV20-1 to TRBJ1-1; D remains unclear. Trimming removed 3 bases at V and 5 bases at J, with 13 bases between. The V gene's germline CDR1 is DFQATT and CDR2 SNEGSKA (reference sequence). CDR3 length: 13 amino acids. The CDR3 region is CSASLSSGTEAFF. For the CDR3, the DNA is TGCAGTGCTAGTCTGTCAAGTGGGACTGAAGCTTTCTTT.

This clonotype has only one observation. The chain has TRBV7-9 and TRBJ2-7, with TRBD2 matching 7 bases. With V trimmed by 5 bases and J by 2 bases, 15 bases remained unmatched. Germline V gene data show CDR1 as SEHNR and CDR2 as FQNEAQ (reference sequence). The CDR3 sequence is 17 residues long. The CDR3 bases are TGTGCCAGCAGCCGAGGACCGGGACTAAGGGATACCTACGAGCAGTACTTC. This codes for CASSRGPGLRDTYEQYF.

V and J are TRBV12-3 or TRBV12-4 and TRBJ1-2; TRBD1 matches at 8 bases. CDR3 length: 16 amino acids. V was clipped by 2 bases and J by 4 bases; unmatched bases: 9. CDR3 nucleotide sequence: TGTGCCAGCAGTTTATCGGCGGCAGGGGGCTTCTATGGCTACACCTTC. Amino acids: CASSLSAAGGFYGYTF.

The gene calls are TRBV5-4 and TRBJ2-5; a weak D match, TRBD1 (5 bases). The germline V gene has CDR1 SGHNT and CDR2 YYREEE (reference sequence). The V end was cut by 4 bases, the J end by 4 bases, with 17 bases between. CDR3 length: 15 residues. CDR3 amino acids: CASSGVKGHGETQYF. The CDR3, as DNA: TGTGCCAGCAGCGGGGTCAAGGGGCACGGAGAGACCCAGTACTTC.

The gene calls are TRBV12-3 or TRBV12-4 and TRBJ2-1; D gene uncertain. Between the trimmed V and J ends, which lost 6 bases and 12 bases, there was a span of 15 bases. The CDR3 loop spans 12 amino acids. CDR3 sequence reads: CASSPTPFGQFF. The CDR3 coding sequence is TGTGCCAGCAGCCCTACTCCTTTCGGGCAGTTCTTC.

This clonotype has a handful of counts. The genes are TRBV29-1 and TRBJ2-7; 7 bases line up with TRBD1. This CDR3 is built from 13 residues. V lost 4 bases to trimming and J lost 2 bases; unmatched junction nucleotides: 5. CDR1 and CDR2 (germline): SQVTM, ANQGSEA. This chain's CDR3 is CSVGRQGTYEQYF. The CDR3 bases are TGCAGCGTTGGGCGACAGGGAACCTACGAGCAGTACTTC.